These 14 T cell receptor beta chains were sequenced from one sample in a study of blood T cell repertoires in COVID-19. Method: immunoSEQ multiplex PCR; TCRdb's copy keeps in-frame clones and lacks some. The top ten clones hold approximately 8.7% of a sample with about 210,000 clones, around four fifths of them seen once. Material: PBMCs or T cells enriched from blood (not recorded which). The origin of the receptors is a man between 35 and 55 years old who had recovered from COVID-19.

CDR3: CASSTASFIGNTIYF. The CDR3 DNA reads TGTGCCAGCTCTACAGCAAGTTTTATTGGAAACACCATATATTTT. This chain uses TRBV6-6 with TRBJ1-3; D not resolved. CDR3 length: 15 residues. V shed 8 bases and J shed 3 bases, with 17 bases lying between them. Germline V gene data show CDR1 as MNHNY and CDR2 as SVGAGI (reference sequence).

The chain couples TRBV18 to TRBJ2-1, with D possibly being TRBD1 (7 bases). V was cut by 2 bases and J by 7 bases, with 15 bases left in between. Germline V gene data show CDR1 as KGHSH and CDR2 as LQKENI. The CDR3 totals 15 residues. The CDR3 coding sequence is TGTGCCAGCTCACCAGATCAGGGGGGTCGTAATGAGCAGTTCTTC. Translation: CASSPDQGGRNEQFF.

Remarks on this clone: Other DNA variants within this sample encode the same CDR3. The chain combines TRBV5-1 with TRBJ2-3; no firm D call. There are 14 residues in the CDR3. V lost 4 bases and J lost 0, with 9 bases in between. From germline, CDR1 is SGHRS and CDR2 YFSETQ. The DNA for the CDR3 is TGCGCCAGCAGCCCTCGTCAGAGCACAGATACGCAGTATTTT. Amino acids: CASSPRQSTDTQYF.

The chain has TRBV6-5 and TRBJ2-3, with D tentatively TRBD1 (5 bases). The CDR3 is 14 amino acids. Germline V gene lookup returns CDR1 MNHEY and CDR2 SVGAGI. The V end was cut by 6 bases, the J end by 2 bases, with 12 bases between. CDR3 in DNA: TGTGCCAGCAGGGGGCTTAGGGTCACAGATACGCAGTATTTT. Translated: CASRGLRVTDTQYF.

The chain uses TRBV5-6 and TRBJ2-1; 7 bases fit TRBD2. The V segment lost 1 base and the J segment 7 bases; nucleotides outside the gene matches: 5. Germline-derived CDR1 and CDR2 are SGHDT and YYEEEE. The CDR3 is 14 amino acids. CDR3 loop: CASSLTSEANEQFF. The CDR3 coding sequence is TGTGCCAGCAGCTTGACTAGCGAGGCAAATGAGCAGTTCTTC.

V usage is TRBV25-1 and J usage is TRBJ1-1, with TRBD1 identical over 10 bases. Germline V gene data show CDR1 as MGHDK and CDR2 as SYGVNS. J lost 9 bases, V lost 3 bases, and 10 bases had no gene match. This CDR3 has 15 residues. CDR3 in amino acids: CASSEGVRDRGKAFF. The DNA of the CDR3 is TGTGCCAGCAGTGAGGGGGTGAGGGACAGGGGCAAAGCTTTCTTT.

This chain connects TRBV30 to TRBJ1-4; D is possibly TRBD1 (5 bases). Germline-derived CDR1 and CDR2 are GTSNPN and SVGIG (reference sequence). Trimming stripped 5 bases from V and 0 bases from J, with 13 bases between. The CDR3 spans 15 residues. CDR3 nucleotide sequence: TGTGCCTGGGATAGACAGCGCACAACTAATGAAAAACTGTTTTTT. It yields the protein CAWDRQRTTNEKLFF.

The chain employs TRBV5-1 and TRBJ2-5; possible D gene TRBD2, 6 bases. V was trimmed by 4 bases and J by 2 bases, leaving 15 bases between them. CDR1 is SGHRS, CDR2 YFSETQ, per germline. This CDR3 region has 15 residues. CDR3 nucleotide sequence: TGCGCCAGCAGCCCGGGAGCTCGAATACAAGAGACCCAGTACTTC. Translation: CASSPGARIQETQYF.

The V and J genes are TRBV5-1 and TRBJ2-1; the match to TRBD2 covers 7 bases. CDR1 and CDR2 (germline): SGHRS, YFSETQ. V trimming: 1 base; J trimming: 8 bases; junction bases outside the gene matches: 9. The CDR3 is made up of 15 amino acids. This chain's CDR3 is CASSLRGTTFDEQFF. For the CDR3, the DNA is TGCGCCAGCAGCTTGCGGGGGACTACGTTCGATGAGCAGTTCTTC.

The chain combines TRBV5-6 with TRBJ2-2; D uncertain. Deletions cut 0 bases from V and 1 base from J, with 10 bases between. CDR1 is SGHDT and CDR2 is YYEEEE in the germline V gene. The CDR3 extends over 16 amino acids. The CDR3 loop is CASSLVGVLNTGELFF. CDR3 in DNA: TGTGCCAGCAGCTTGGTAGGAGTGCTGAACACCGGGGAGCTGTTTTTT.

In its sample, this clone was seen a few times. This chain connects TRBV3-1 (or the pseudogene TRBV3-2) to TRBJ1-5; weak D call: TRBD1 (5 bases). The CDR3 contains 16 residues. The germline V gene encodes CDR1 LGHDT and CDR2 YNNKEL (reference sequence). With 2 bases removed from V and 11 bases from J, the gap between germline ends came to 22 bases. The CDR3 loop reads CASSQRSGEGLEAQHF. The DNA of the CDR3 is TGTGCCAGCAGCCAAAGGTCGGGGGAGGGACTGGAGGCCCAGCATTTT.

The chain employs TRBV7-2 and TRBJ1-1; no clear D. The CDR3 covers 13 residues. Trimming shortened V by 9 bases and J by 0 bases, and 11 bases separated the two germline ends. CDR1 is SGHTA and CDR2 is FQGNSA in the germline V gene. CDR3 in DNA: TGTGCCAGTCGGCGGAACATGAACACTGAAGCTTTCTTT. Encoded protein: CASRRNMNTEAFF.

The chain uses TRBV6-4 and TRBJ2-7; 7 bases match TRBD1. V trimming: 0 bases; J trimming: 7 bases; junction bases outside the gene matches: 15. CDR3 length equals 17 residues. Germline V CDR1 and CDR2: MRHNA, SNTAGT. The CDR3 sequence is CASSDSRGQLQPREQYF. CDR3 coding DNA: TGTGCCAGCAGTGACTCCCGGGGACAGCTACAACCTCGGGAGCAGTACTTC.

This rearrangement joins TRBV15 to TRBJ1-2, with 8 bases fitting TRBD1. J lost 4 bases, V lost 5 bases, and 12 bases had no gene match. Germline lookup yields CDR1 LNHNV and CDR2 YYDKDF (reference sequence). The length of the CDR3 is 16 residues. The CDR3 nucleotides read TGTGCCACCAGCTCTGGGGGGACAGGAGACCGCTATGGCTACACCTTC. Translated: CATSSGGTGDRYGYTF. Variable domain in full (rest from reference TRBV15 and TRBJ1-2): DAMVIQNPRYQVTQFGKPVTLSCSQTLNHNVMYWYQQKSSQAPKLLFHYYDKDFNNEADTPDNFQSRRPNTSFCFLDIRSPGLGDTAMYLCATSSGGTGDRYGYTFGSGTRLTVV.